This TCR beta chain came from a study of blood T cell repertoires in COVID-19. This clone has only one observation. This CDR3 spans 17 amino acids. Germline CDR1 reads SGHNT; CDR2 reads YENEEA. The V segment lost 5 bases and the J segment 7 bases; nucleotides outside the gene matches: 10. Assay: immunoSEQ multiplex PCR; the TCRdb copy retains only in-frame clones and omits some. Of about 200,000 clones listed, approximately 82% were seen once; the top ten hold 6% to 8%. This TCR was recovered from a human donor with acute or convalescent COVID-19. The donor label of this sample is uncertain. The V call is TRBV11-3, the J call TRBJ2-2; 13 bases map to TRBD2. The source material was peripheral blood. The CDR3 region has the DNA TGTGCCAGCAGCCCAGGACTAGCGGGAGCCCACGACGGGGAGCTGTTTTTT. Its protein product is CASSPGLAGAHDGELFF.